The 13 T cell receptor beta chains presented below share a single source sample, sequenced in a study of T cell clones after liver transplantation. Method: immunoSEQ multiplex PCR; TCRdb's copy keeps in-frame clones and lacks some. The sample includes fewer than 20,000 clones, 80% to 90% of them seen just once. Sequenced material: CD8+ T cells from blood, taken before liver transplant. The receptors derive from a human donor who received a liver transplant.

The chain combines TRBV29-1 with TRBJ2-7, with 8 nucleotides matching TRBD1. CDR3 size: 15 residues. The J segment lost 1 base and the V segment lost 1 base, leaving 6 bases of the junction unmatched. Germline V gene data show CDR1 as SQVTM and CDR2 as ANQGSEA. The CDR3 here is CSVEADRGLSYEQYF. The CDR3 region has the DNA TGCAGCGTTGAAGCTGACAGGGGACTGTCCTACGAGCAGTACTTC.

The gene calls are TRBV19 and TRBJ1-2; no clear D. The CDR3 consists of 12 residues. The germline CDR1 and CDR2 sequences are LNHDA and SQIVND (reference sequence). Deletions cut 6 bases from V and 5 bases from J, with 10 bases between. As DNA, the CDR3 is TGTGCCAGTAGAGGACGGACTTATGGCTACACCTTC. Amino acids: CASRGRTYGYTF.

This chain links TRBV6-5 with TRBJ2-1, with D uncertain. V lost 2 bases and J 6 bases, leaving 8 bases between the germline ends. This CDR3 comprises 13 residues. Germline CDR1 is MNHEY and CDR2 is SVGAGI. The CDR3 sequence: CASSYGDFNEQFF. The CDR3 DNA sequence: TGTGCCAGCAGTTACGGGGATTTCAATGAGCAGTTCTTC.

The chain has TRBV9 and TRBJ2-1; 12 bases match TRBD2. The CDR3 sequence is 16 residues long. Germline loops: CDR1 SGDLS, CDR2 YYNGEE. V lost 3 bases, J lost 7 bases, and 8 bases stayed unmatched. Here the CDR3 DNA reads TGTGCCAGCAGCGACCTAGCGGGAGGGCCGGGTAATGAGCAGTTCTTC. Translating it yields CASSDLAGGPGNEQFF.

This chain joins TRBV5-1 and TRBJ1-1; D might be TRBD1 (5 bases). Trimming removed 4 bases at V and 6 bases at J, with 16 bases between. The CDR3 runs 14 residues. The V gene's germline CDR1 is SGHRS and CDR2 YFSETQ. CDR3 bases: TGCGCCAGCAGCCGGGGGGTAGGGAGCCCTGAAGCTTTCTTT. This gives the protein CASSRGVGSPEAFF.

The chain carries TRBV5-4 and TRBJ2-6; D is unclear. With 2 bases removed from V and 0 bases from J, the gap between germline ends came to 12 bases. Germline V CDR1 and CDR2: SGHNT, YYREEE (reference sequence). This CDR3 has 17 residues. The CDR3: CASSLMPDLSGANVLTF. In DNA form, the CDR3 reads TGTGCCAGCAGCTTAATGCCGGACCTCTCTGGGGCCAACGTCCTGACTTTC.

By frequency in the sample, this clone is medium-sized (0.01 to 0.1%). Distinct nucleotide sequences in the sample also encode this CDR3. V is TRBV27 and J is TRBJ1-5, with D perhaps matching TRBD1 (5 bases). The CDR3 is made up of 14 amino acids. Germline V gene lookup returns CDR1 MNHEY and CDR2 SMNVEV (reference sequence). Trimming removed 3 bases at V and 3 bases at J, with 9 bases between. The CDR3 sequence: CASSLTVYNQPQHF. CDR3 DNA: TGTGCCAGCAGTTTGACAGTCTACAATCAGCCCCAGCATTTT.

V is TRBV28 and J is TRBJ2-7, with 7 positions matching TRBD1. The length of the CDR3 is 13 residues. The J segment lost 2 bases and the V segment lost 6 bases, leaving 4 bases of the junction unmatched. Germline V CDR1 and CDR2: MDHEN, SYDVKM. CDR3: CASSPGGAYEQYF. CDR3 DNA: TGTGCCAGCAGCCCAGGGGGAGCCTACGAGCAGTACTTC.

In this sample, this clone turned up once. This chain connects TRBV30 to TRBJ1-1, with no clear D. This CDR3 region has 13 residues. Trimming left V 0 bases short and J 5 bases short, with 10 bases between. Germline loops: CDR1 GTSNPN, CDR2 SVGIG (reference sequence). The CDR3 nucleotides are TGTGCCTGGAGTGTAGAGGGAGCAACTGAAGCTTTCTTT. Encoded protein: CAWSVEGATEAFF.

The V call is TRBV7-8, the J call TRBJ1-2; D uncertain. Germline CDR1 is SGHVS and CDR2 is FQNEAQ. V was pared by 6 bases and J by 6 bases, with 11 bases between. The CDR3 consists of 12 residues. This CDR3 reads CASSAGRDGYTF. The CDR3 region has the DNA TGTGCCAGCAGTGCGGGGAGGGATGGCTACACCTTC.

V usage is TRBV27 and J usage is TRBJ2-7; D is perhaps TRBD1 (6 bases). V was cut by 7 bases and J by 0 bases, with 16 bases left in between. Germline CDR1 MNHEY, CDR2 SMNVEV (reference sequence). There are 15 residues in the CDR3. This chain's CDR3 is CASTPWGTSSYEQYF. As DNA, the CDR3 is TGTGCCAGCACCCCGTGGGGGACAAGCTCCTACGAGCAGTACTTC.

CDR3 region: CASSLAAGQGSLNYEQYF. CDR3 coding DNA: TGTGCCAGCAGCTTAGCCGCGGGACAGGGTTCCCTTAACTACGAGCAGTACTTC. The V gene is TRBV7-8, the J gene TRBJ2-5, with 9 bases lining up with TRBD1. TRBJ2-7 explains the end of the DNA better; the J call may be wrong. The CDR3 extends over 18 amino acids. In germline, CDR1 is SGHVS, CDR2 FQNEAQ.

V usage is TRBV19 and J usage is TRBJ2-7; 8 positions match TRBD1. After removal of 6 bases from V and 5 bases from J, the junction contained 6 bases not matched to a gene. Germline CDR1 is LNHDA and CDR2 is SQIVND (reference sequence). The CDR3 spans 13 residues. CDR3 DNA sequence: TGTGCCAGTAGCACCTGGACAGGGAACGAGCAGTACTTC. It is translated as CASSTWTGNEQYF.